This T cell receptor (beta chain) comes out of a study of blood T cell repertoires in COVID-19. Across the study: Nucleic acid was either cDNA or gDNA, and it came from T cells, B-cell-depleted T cells, or PBMCs.

Measured with immunoSEQ multiplex PCR; TCRdb has only the in-frame clones, and not every one. The sample lists 99,000 or so clones; 85% were seen once. Sequencing was performed on peripheral blood. The sequence came from a man in his fifties or sixties with acute or convalescent COVID-19.

CDR3 protein: CSASPMDSEAFF. In DNA, the CDR3 is TGCAGTGCTAGTCCCATGGACAGTGAAGCTTTCTTT. The genes are TRBV20-1 and TRBJ1-1; possibly TRBD1 for D (6 bases). Germline V gene lookup returns CDR1 DFQATT and CDR2 SNEGSKA (reference sequence). V was cut by 3 bases and J by 7 bases, with 12 bases left in between. The CDR3 length is 12 residues.